This T cell receptor (beta chain) was sequenced for a study of blood T cells in healthy people across ages. With a J-beta primer mix and a sample-barcoded 5' primer, a second PCR ran about 6 to 11 cycles. Each cDNA molecule received a tag from a template-switch adaptor that had 12 random nucleotides. Using its own MiXCR run on the 5' RACE reads, TCRdb lists one record per CDR3 protein. The table includes hundreds of thousands of distinct CDR3 sequences, around 25% detected once. CDR1 and CDR2 (germline): SGHTA, FQGNSA. The CDR3 has 15 residues. The ends were cut back, 5 bases at V and 2 bases at J, with 16 bases in the middle. The data also belong to a second study, concerning T cells of mothers and their children. That source reports: The sample comes from nine or ten healthy Caucasian donors: mothers and children.

This chain connects TRBV7-2 to TRBJ2-7; D is ambiguous. The sequence was collected from a boy aged 5 to 17 in good health. The sequenced sample was blood. The CDR3 region is CASSPVEAVPYEQYF. The CDR3 DNA follows: TGTGCCAGCAGCCCGGTCGAGGCAGTCCCCTACGAGCAGTACTTC.